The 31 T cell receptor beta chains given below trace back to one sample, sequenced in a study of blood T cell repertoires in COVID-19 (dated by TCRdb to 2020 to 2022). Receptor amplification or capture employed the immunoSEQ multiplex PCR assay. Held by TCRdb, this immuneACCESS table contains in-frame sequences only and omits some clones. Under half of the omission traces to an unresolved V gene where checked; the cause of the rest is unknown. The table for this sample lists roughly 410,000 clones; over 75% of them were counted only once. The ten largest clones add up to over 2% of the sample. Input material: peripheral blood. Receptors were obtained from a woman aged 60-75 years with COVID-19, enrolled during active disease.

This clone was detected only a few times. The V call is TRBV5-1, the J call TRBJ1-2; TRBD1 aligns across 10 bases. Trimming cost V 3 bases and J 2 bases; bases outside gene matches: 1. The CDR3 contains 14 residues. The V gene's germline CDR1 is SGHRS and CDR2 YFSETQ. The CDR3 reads CASSWTGGNYGYTF. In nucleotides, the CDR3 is TGCGCCAGCAGCTGGACAGGGGGGAACTATGGCTACACCTTC.

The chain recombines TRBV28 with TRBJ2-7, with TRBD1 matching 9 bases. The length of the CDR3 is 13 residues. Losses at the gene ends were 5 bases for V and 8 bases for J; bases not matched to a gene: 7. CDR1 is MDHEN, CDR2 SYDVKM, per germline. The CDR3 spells CASSLGQGTKQYF. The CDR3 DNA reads TGTGCCAGCAGTCTCGGACAGGGGACAAAGCAGTACTTC.

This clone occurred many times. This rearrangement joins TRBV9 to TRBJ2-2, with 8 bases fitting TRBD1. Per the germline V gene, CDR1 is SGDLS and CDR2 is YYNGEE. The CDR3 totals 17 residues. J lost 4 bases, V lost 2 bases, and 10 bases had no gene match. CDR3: CASSVRGQGASTGELFF. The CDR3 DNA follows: TGTGCCAGCAGCGTCAGGGGGCAGGGGGCTAGCACCGGGGAGCTGTTTTTT.

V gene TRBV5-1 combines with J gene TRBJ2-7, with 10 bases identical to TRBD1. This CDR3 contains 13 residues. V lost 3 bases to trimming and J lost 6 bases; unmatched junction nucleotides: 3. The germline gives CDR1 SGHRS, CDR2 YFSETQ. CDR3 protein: CASSWTGGGEQYF. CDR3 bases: TGCGCCAGCAGCTGGACAGGGGGAGGCGAGCAGTACTTC. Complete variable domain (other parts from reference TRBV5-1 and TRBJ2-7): KAGVTQTPRYLIKTRGQQVTLSCSPISGHRSVSWYQQTPGQGLQFLFEYFSETQRNKGNFPGRFSGRQFSNSRSEMNVSTLELGDSALYLCASSWTGGGEQYFGPGTRLTVT.

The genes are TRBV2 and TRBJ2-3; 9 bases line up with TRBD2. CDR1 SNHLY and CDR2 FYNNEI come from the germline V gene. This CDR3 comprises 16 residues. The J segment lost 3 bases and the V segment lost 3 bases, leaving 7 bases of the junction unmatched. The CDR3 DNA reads TGTGCCAGCAGTGAGCGGGGGGGGTTAAGGACAGATACGCAGTATTTT. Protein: CASSERGGLRTDTQYF. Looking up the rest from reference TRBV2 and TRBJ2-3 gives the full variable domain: EPEVTQTPSHQVTQMGQEVILRCVPISNHLYFYWYRQILGQKVEFLVSFYNNEISEKSEIFDDQFSVERPDGSNFTLKIRSTKLEDSAMYFCASSERGGLRTDTQYFGPGTRLTVL.

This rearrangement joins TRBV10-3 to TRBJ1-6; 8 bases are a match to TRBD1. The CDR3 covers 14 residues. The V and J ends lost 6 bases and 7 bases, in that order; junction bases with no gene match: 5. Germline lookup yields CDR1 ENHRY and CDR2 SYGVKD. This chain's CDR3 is CAISSTGVNSPLHF. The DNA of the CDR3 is TGTGCCATCAGCTCGACAGGGGTCAATTCACCCCTCCACTTT.

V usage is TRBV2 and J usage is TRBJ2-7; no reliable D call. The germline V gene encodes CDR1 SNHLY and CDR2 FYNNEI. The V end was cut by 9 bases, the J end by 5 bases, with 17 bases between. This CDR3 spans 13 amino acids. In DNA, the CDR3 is TGTGCCAGTTATACGAGGAGAGTAGACGAGCAGTACTTC. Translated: CASYTRRVDEQYF.

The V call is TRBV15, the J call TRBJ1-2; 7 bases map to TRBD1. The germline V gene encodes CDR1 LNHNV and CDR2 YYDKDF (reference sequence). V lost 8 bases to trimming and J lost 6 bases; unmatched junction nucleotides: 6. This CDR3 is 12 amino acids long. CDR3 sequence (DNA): TGTGCCACCTCAGAGGGGGCTGATGGCTACACCTTC. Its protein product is CATSEGADGYTF.

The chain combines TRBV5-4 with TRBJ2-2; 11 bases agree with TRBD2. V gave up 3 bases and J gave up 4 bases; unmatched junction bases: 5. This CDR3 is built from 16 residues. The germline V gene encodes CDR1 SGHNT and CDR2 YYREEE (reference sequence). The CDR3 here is CASSSSSGGATGELFF. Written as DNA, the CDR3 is TGTGCCAGCAGCTCGAGTAGCGGGGGGGCCACCGGGGAGCTGTTTTTT.

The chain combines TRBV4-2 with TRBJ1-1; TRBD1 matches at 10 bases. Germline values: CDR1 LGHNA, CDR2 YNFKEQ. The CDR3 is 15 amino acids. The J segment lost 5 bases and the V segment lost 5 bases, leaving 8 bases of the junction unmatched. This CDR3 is CASSTPGTGETEAFF. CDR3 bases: TGTGCCAGCAGCACACCCGGGACAGGGGAAACTGAAGCTTTCTTT.

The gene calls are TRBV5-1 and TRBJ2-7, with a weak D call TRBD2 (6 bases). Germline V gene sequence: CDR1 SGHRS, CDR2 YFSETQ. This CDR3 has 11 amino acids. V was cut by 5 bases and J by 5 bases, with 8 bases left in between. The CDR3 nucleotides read TGCGCCAGCAGGCGGGGTAACGAGCAGTACTTC. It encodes CASRRGNEQYF.

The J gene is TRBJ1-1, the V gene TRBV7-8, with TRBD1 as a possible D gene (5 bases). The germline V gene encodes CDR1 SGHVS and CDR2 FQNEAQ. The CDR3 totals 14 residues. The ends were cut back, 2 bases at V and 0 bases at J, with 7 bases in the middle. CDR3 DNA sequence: TGTGCCAGCAGCTTAACAGGTCTGAACACTGAAGCTTTCTTT. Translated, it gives CASSLTGLNTEAFF.

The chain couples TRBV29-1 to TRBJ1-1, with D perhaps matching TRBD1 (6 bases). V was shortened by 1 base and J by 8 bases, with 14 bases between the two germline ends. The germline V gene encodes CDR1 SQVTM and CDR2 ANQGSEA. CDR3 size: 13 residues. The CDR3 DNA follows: TGCAGCGTTGAAGGGGGTCCCGACAGGGAAGCTTTCTTT. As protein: CSVEGGPDREAFF.

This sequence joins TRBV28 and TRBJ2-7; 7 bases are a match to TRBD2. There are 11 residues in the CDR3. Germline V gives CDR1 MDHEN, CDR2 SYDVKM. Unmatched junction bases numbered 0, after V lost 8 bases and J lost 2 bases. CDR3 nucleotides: TGTGCCAGCCGGGGGGCCTACGAGCAGTACTTC. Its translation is CASRGAYEQYF.

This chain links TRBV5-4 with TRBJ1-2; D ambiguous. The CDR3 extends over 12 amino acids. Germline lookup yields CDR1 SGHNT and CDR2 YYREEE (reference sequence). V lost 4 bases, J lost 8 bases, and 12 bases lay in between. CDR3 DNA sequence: TGTGCCAGCAGCCCCTCAGGATCCGGCTACACCTTC. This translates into CASSPSGSGYTF. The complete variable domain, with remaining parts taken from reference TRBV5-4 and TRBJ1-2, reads ETGVTQSPTHLIKTRGQQVTLRCSSQSGHNTVSWYQQALGQGPQFIFQYYREEENGRGNFPPRFSGLQFPNYSSELNVNALELDDSALYLCASSPSGSGYTFGSGTRLTVV.

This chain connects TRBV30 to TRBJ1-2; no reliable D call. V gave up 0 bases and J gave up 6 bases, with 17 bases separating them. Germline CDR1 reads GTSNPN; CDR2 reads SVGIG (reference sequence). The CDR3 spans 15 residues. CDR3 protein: CAWSVGEGSSNGYTF. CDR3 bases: TGTGCCTGGAGTGTGGGAGAAGGGAGCAGTAATGGCTACACCTTC.

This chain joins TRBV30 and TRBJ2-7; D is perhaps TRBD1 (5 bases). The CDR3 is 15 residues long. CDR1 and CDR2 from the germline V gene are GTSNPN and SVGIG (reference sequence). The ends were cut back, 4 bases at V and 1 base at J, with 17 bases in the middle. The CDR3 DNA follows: TGTGCCTGGACCAAGGGGCATATGAGGTCCTACGAGCAGTACTTC. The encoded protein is CAWTKGHMRSYEQYF.

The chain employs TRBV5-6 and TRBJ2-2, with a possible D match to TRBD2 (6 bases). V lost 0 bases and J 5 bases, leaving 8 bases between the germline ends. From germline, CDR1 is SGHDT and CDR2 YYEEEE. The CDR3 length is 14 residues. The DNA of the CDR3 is TGTGCCAGCAGCTTGGTGGGGACTACCGGGGAGCTGTTTTTT. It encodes CASSLVGTTGELFF. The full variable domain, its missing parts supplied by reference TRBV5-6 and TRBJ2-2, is DAGVTQSPTHLIKTRGQQVTLRCSPKSGHDTVSWYQQALGQGPQFIFQYYEEEERQRGNFPDRFSGHQFPNYSSELNVNALLLGDSALYLCASSLVGTTGELFFGEGSRLTVL.

The CDR3, as DNA: TGTGCCAGCAGTTTTTTCAAGGGGTATGAAAAACTGTTTTTT. This encodes CASSFFKGYEKLFF. The rearrangement links TRBV28 to TRBJ1-4, with D perhaps TRBD1 (5 bases). Germline lookup yields CDR1 MDHEN and CDR2 SYDVKM. V was clipped by 3 bases and J by 6 bases, with 11 bases between them. The CDR3 spans 14 residues.

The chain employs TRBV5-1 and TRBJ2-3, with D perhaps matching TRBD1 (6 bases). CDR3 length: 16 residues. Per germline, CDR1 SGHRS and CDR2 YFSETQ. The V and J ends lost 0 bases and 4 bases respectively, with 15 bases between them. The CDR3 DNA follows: TGCGCCAGCAGCTTGGCCGGAGGACAGTATCCAGATACGCAGTATTTT. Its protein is CASSLAGGQYPDTQYF.

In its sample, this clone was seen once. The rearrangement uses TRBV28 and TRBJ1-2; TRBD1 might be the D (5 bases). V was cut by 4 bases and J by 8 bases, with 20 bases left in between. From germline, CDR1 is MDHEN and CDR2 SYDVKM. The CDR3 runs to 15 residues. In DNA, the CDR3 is TGTGCCAGCAGTTGGCAGGGCGCCTCCCACCGGGGCTACACCTTC. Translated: CASSWQGASHRGYTF.

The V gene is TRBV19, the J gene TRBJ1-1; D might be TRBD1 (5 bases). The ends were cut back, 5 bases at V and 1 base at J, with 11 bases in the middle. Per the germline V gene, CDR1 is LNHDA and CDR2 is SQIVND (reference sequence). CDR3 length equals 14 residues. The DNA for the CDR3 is TGTGCCAGTAGTGCTGGGGCCACGAACACTGAAGCTTTCTTT. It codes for CASSAGATNTEAFF. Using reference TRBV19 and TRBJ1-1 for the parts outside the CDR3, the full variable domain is DGGITQSPKYLFRKEGQNVTLSCEQNLNHDAMYWYRQDPGQGLRLIYYSQIVNDFQKGDIAEGYSVSREKKESFPLTVTSAQKNPTAFYLCASSAGATNTEAFFGQGTRLTVV.

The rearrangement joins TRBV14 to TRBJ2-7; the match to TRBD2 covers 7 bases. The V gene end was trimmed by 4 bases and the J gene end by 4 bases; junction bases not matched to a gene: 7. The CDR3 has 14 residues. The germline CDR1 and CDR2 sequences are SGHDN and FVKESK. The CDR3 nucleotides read TGTGCCAGCAGCCGACCGGGACTACGATACGAGCAGTACTTC. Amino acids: CASSRPGLRYEQYF.

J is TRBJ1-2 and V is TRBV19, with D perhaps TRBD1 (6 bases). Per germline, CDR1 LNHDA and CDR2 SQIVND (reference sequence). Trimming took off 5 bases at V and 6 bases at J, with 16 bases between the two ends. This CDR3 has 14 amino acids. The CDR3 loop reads CASSEVWQGNGYTF. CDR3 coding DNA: TGTGCCAGTAGTGAGGTGTGGCAGGGGAATGGCTACACCTTC.

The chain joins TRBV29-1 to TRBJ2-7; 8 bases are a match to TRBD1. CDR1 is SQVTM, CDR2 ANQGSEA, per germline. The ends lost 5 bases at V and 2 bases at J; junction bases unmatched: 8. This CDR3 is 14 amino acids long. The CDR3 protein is CSVTPGQAPYEQYF. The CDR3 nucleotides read TGCAGCGTTACTCCGGGACAGGCCCCCTACGAGCAGTACTTC.

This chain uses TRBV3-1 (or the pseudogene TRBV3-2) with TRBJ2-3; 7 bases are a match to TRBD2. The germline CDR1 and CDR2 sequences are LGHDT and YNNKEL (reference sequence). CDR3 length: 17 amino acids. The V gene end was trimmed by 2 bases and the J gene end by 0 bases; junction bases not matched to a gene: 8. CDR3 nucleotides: TGTGCCAGCAGCCAATATGGACTAGGCGTTAGCACAGATACGCAGTATTTT. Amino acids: CASSQYGLGVSTDTQYF.

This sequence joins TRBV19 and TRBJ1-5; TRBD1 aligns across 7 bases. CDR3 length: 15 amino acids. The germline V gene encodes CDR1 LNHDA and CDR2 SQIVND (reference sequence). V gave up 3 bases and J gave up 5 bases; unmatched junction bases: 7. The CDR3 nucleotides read TGTGCCAGTAGTATCAGGGGGGCGAGGGATCAGCCCCAGCATTTT. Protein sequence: CASSIRGARDQPQHF.

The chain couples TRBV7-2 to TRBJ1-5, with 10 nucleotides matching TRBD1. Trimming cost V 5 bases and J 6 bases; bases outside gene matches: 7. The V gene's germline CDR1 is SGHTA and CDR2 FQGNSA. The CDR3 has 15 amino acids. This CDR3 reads CASSPTGGGGQPQHF. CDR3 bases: TGTGCCAGCAGCCCGACAGGGGGCGGAGGTCAGCCCCAGCATTTT.

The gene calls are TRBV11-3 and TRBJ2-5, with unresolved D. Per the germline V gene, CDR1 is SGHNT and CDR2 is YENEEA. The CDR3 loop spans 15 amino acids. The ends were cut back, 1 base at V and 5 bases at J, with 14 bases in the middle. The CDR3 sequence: CASSLAGGSGETQYF. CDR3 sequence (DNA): TGTGCCAGCAGCTTAGCGGGTGGCAGTGGGGAGACCCAGTACTTC.

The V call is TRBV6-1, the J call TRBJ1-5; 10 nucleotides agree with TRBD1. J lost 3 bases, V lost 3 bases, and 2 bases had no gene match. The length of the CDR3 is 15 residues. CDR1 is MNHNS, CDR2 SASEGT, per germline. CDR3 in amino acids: CASSEGQGINQPQHF. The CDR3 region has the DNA TGTGCCAGCAGTGAGGGACAGGGGATCAATCAGCCCCAGCATTTT.

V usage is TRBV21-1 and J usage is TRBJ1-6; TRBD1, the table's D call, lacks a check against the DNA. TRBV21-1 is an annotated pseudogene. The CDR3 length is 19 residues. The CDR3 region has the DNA TGTGCCAGCAGCAGAGCGGATTTTGAGGGGGCGAAGGAGAATTCACCCCTCCACTTT. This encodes CASSRADFEGAKENSPLHF.